The clone carrying this T cell receptor beta chain was picked up a small number of times. Antigen: not known. The data originate from a study of identical twins. The CDR3 runs to 16 residues. CDR1 SGHRS and CDR2 YFSETQ come from the germline V gene. V lost 0 bases, J lost 4 bases, and 16 bases lay in between. Addition of a universal primer site occurred through template switching, and cDNA carried unique molecular identifiers. TCRdb processed the 5' RACE reads anew with MiXCR; each CDR3 protein has one entry. The sample holds more than 400,000 distinct CDR3 sequences, roughly 15% seen once. Study conclusions and caveats: For out-of-frame beta sequences, excess twin sharing was weaker. Invariant T cells like MAIT and iNKT could partly confound the zero-insertion analyses.

The same sample was also used in a study of yellow fever vaccine responses in identical twins.

Input material: CD4+ T cells sorted from blood. The chain joins TRBV5-1 to TRBJ2-5; no clear D. The clonotype comes from a woman aged 18-29 years in good health. CDR3 sequence reads: CASSLEVGYSGETQYF. The DNA of the CDR3 is TGCGCCAGCAGCTTGGAGGTGGGTTATTCCGGAGAGACCCAGTACTTC.